Sequencing of this TCR beta chain was carried out in a study of blood T cell repertoires in COVID-19. About the research overall: Specimens from acute and convalescent COVID-19 originated in the United States, Italy and Spain. From T cells, B-cell-depleted T cells, or PBMCs came the material, which was cDNA or gDNA.

Trimming cost V 8 bases and J 1 base, with 5 bases left between them. This CDR3 has 10 residues. Germline CDR1 is GTSNPN and CDR2 is SVGIG (reference sequence). This clone appeared a single time. In the study's own analysis: Reference gene primer amplification gave estimated nucleated cell counts. Some clones are missing from TCRdb's copy, which holds only in-frame ones; the method was immunoSEQ multiplex PCR. V, J and clone size were drawn from that table, and D and trimming were deduced from the DNA. Of about 150,000 clones in the sample, about four fifths were seen once. The sample consisted of peripheral blood. The sequence was obtained from a human donor with acute or convalescent COVID-19. The donor label of this sample is uncertain. The rearrangement links TRBV30 to TRBJ1-2; no firm D call. The CDR3 coding sequence is TGTGCCGTACTTAACTATGGCTACACCTTC. Translation: CAVLNYGYTF.